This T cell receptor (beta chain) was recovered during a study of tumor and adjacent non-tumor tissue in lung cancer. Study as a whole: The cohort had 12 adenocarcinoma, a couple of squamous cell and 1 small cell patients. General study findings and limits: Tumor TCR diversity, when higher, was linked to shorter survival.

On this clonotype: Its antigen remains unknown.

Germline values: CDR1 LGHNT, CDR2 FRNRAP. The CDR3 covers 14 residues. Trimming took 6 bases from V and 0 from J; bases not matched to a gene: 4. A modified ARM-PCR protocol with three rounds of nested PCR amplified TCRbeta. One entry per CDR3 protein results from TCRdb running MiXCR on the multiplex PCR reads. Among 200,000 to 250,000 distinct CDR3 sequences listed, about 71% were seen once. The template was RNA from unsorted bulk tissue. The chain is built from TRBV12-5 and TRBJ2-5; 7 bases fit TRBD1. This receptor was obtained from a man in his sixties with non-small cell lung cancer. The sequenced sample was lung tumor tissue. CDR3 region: CASGQGTDQETQYF. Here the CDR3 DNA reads TGTGCTAGTGGCCAGGGGACAGACCAAGAGACCCAGTACTTC.